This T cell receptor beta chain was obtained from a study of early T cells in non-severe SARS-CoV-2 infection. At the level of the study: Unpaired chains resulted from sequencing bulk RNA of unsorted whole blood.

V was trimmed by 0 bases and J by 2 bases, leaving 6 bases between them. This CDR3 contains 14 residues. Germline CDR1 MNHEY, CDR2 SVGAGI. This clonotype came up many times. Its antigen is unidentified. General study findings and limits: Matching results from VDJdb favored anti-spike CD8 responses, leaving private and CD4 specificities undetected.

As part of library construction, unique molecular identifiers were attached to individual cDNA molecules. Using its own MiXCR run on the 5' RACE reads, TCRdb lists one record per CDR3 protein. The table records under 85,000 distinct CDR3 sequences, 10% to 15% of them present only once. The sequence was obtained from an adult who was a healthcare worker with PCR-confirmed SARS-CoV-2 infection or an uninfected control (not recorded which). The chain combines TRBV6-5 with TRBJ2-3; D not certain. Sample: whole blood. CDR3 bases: TGTGCCAGCAGTTACTCGACGACCACAGATACGCAGTATTTT. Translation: CASSYSTTTDTQYF.